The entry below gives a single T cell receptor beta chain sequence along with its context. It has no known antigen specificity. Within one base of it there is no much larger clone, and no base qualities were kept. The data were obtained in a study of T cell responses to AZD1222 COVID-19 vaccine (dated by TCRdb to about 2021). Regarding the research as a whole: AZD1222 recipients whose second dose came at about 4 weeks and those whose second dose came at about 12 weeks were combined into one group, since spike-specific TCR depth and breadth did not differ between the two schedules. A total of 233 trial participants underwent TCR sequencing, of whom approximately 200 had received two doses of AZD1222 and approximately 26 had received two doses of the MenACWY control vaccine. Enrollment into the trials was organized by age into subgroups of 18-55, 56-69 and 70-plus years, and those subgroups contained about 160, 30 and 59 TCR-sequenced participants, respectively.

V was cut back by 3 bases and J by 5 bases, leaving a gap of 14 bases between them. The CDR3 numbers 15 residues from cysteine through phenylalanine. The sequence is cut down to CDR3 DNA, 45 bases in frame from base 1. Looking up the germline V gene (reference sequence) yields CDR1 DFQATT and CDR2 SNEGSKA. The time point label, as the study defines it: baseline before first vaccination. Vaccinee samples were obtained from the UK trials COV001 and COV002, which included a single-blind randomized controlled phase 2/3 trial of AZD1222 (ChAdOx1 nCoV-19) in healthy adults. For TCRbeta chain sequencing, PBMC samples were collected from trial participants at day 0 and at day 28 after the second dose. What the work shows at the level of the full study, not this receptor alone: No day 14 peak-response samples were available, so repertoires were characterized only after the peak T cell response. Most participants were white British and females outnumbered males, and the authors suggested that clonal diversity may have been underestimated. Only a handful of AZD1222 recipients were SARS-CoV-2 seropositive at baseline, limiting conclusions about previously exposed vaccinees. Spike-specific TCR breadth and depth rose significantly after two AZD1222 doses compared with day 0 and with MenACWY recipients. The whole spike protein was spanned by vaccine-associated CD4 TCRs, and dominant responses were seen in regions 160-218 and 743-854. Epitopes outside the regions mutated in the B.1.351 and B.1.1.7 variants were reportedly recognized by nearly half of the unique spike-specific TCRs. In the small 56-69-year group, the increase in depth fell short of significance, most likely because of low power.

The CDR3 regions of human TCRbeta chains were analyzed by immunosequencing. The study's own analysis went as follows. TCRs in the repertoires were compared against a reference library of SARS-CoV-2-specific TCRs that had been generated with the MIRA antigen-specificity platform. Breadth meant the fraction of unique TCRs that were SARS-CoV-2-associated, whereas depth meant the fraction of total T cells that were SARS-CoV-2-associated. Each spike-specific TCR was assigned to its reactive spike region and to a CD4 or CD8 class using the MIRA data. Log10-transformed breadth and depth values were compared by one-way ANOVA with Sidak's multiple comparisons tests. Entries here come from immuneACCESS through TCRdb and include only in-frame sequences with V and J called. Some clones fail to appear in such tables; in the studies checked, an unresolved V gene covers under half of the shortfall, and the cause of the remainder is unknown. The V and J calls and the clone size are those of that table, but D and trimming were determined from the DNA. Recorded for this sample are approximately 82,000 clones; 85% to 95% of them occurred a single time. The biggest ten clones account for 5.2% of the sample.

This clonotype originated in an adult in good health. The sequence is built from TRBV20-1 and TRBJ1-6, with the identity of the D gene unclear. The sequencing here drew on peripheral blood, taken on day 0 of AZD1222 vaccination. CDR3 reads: CSASPPAGHNSPLHF. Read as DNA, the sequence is TGCAGTGCTAGTCCCCCCGCGGGCCATAATTCACCCCTCCACTTT.